One sample yielded the 2 T cell receptor beta chains listed below, sequenced in a study of blood T cells in healthy people across ages. Primed by a sample-barcoded 5' primer and a J-beta primer mix, a second PCR proceeded for about 6 to 11 cycles. TCRdb fed the 5' RACE reads into MiXCR, producing one record per CDR3 protein. The sample lists some 1.5 million distinct CDR3 sequences, approximately 39% occurring once. Sequenced input: blood. The receptors were gathered from a woman between 18 and 29 years old in good health.

In its sample, this clonotype was seen a few times. The chain couples TRBV12-3 or TRBV12-4 to TRBJ1-6; no clear D gene. Trimming took 11 bases from V and 10 from J, leaving 12 bases between them. The CDR3 spans 11 residues. CDR3 in amino acids: CAGSQWSPLHF. In DNA form, the CDR3 reads TGTGCCGGCTCGCAGTGGTCACCCCTCCACTTT.

The chain employs TRBV7-9 and TRBJ1-1; 7 bases match TRBD1. The V gene end was trimmed by 11 bases and the J gene end by 2 bases; junction bases not matched to a gene: 5. This CDR3 is built from 12 residues. The germline gives CDR1 SEHNR, CDR2 FQNEAQ (reference sequence). DNA for the CDR3: TGTGCCGGTGGACAGGTTAACACTGAAGCTTTCTTT. Translating gives CAGGQVNTEAFF.